This entry features one T cell receptor beta chain sequence. With V trimmed by 5 bases and J by 6 bases, 10 bases remained unmatched. This CDR3 comprises 16 residues. From germline, CDR1 is SGHVS and CDR2 FNYEAQ. The source of the sample is a study of blood T cell repertoires in COVID-19. Looking at the study overall: From the United States, Italy and Spain came samples of acute and convalescent COVID-19. Sample material is recorded as cDNA or gDNA derived from T cells, B-cell-depleted T cells, or PBMCs.

As processed by the authors: Estimation of nucleated cell counts relied on the amplification of reference gene primers. TCRdb's copy holds only in-frame clones and misses some; the assay was immunoSEQ multiplex PCR. V and J calls and clone size are copied from that table; D and trimming were computed from the DNA. Here the sample spans 250,000 to 300,000 clones, around four fifths being singletons. The chain has TRBV7-6 and TRBJ2-2; TRBD1 agrees at 9 bases. Input material: peripheral blood. The TCR sequence derives from a man older than 75 with acute or convalescent COVID-19. The CDR3 here is CASSLTGGDYSGELFF. As DNA, the CDR3 is TGTGCCAGCAGCCTTACAGGGGGCGATTATTCCGGGGAGCTGTTTTTT.